This T cell receptor (beta chain) originates from a study of T cell responses to AZD1222 COVID-19 vaccine. Study-wide results and caveats: It was only after the peak T cell response that any repertoires were sampled. Just 5 to 7 AZD1222 recipients were seropositive at baseline. Donors were largely white British and mainly female; clonal diversity was possibly underestimated.

Germline CDR1 and CDR2: DFQATT and SNEGSKA (reference sequence). The germline V and J ends were trimmed by 3 bases and 0 bases, with 11 bases remaining between them. The CDR3 length is 14 residues. Here immunoSEQ multiplex PCR was the method, and the copy in TCRdb shows in-frame clones only, minus some. The repertoire holds about 120,000 clones, with around 89% as singletons. With regard to this clone: Its matching antigen is unknown.

This chain joins TRBV20-1 and TRBJ2-5; the D gene could be TRBD1 or TRBD2 (5 bases each). The starting material was peripheral blood, obtained on day 0 of AZD1222 vaccination. The receptor comes from an adult in good health. CDR3 in amino acids: CSASEPGHQETQYF. Here the CDR3 DNA reads TGCAGTGCTAGTGAACCGGGACACCAAGAGACCCAGTACTTC.